Presented here are 26 T cell receptor beta chains from one specimen sequenced in a study of T cell responses to AZD1222 COVID-19 vaccine. Method: immunoSEQ multiplex PCR; TCRdb's copy keeps in-frame clones and lacks some. Found here are 150,000 or so clones, around nine tenths of them singletons; the top ten hold approximately 1.5%. The specimen was peripheral blood, collected on day 0 of AZD1222 vaccination. These receptor sequences come from an adult in good health.

V usage is TRBV12-3 or TRBV12-4 and J usage is TRBJ1-6, with D tentatively TRBD1 (6 bases). This CDR3 is 13 amino acids long. V lost 6 bases to trimming and J lost 5 bases, with 8 bases between them. The CDR3 is CASRRGHNSPLHF. The CDR3 nucleotides are TGTGCCAGCAGGCGGGGGCATAATTCACCCCTCCACTTT.

V usage is TRBV9 and J usage is TRBJ2-7; TRBD1 matches at 10 bases. The V gene end was trimmed by 3 bases and the J gene end by 2 bases; junction bases not matched to a gene: 5. Germline values: CDR1 SGDLS, CDR2 YYNGEE. There are 15 residues in the CDR3. The CDR3 region is CASSARDRGTYEQYF. CDR3 coding DNA: TGTGCCAGCAGCGCCCGGGACAGGGGTACCTACGAGCAGTACTTC.

The chain is built from TRBV7-2 and TRBJ1-3; D is uncertain. V was pared by 5 bases and J by 2 bases, with 13 bases between. The germline CDR1 and CDR2 sequences are SGHTA and FQGNSA. The CDR3 is made up of 15 amino acids. CDR3 bases: TGTGCCAGCAGCCTTTTGATCGGGGCTGGAAACACCATATATTTT. Translating it yields CASSLLIGAGNTIYF. The whole variable domain, remainder taken from reference TRBV7-2 and TRBJ1-3, is GAGVSQSPSNKVTEKGKDVELRCDPISGHTALYWYRQSLGQGLEFLIYFQGNSAPDKSGLPSDRFSAERTGGSVSTLTIQRTQQEDSAVYLCASSLLIGAGNTIYFGEGSWLTVV.

The chain joins TRBV29-1 to TRBJ2-2; 16 bases fit TRBD2. The CDR3 loop spans 16 amino acids. V gave up 6 bases and J gave up 3 bases; unmatched junction bases: 4. The germline gives CDR1 SQVTM, CDR2 ANQGSEA. CDR3 amino acids: CSVGLAGGVDTGELFF. DNA of the CDR3: TGCAGCGTGGGACTAGCGGGAGGGGTAGACACCGGGGAGCTGTTTTTT.

This clone was counted only a few times. This chain's CDR3 is CASGRAGLLNTEAFF. CDR3 sequence (DNA): TGCGCCAGCGGCCGGGCGGGACTCTTGAACACTGAAGCTTTCTTT. The chain recombines TRBV23-1 with TRBJ1-1; TRBD1 is a possible D gene (5 bases). TRBV23-1 is classed as an ORF, of uncertain function. The V end was cut by 8 bases, the J end by 0 bases, with 16 bases between. The CDR3 is made up of 15 amino acids.

V is TRBV10-3 and J is TRBJ1-4; D ambiguous. The germline V and J ends were trimmed by 0 bases and 2 bases, with 4 bases remaining between them. Germline lookup yields CDR1 ENHRY and CDR2 SYGVKD. This CDR3 contains 14 residues. The chain's CDR3 is CAISESSTNEKLFF. Written as DNA, the CDR3 is TGTGCCATCAGTGAGTCCAGCACTAATGAAAAACTGTTTTTT.

V and J are TRBV10-2 and TRBJ2-7; TRBD2 matches 7 bases. This CDR3 contains 13 residues. Per germline, CDR1 WSHSY and CDR2 SAAADI. The junction had 8 bases not matched to a gene; V was cut back by 8 bases and J by 4 bases. The CDR3 DNA reads TGCGCCAGCGGGGGGGTCTCCGGGTACGAGCAGTACTTC. Amino acids: CASGGVSGYEQYF.

This chain connects TRBV10-1 to TRBJ2-1; D remains unclear. The V and J ends lost 2 bases and 4 bases respectively, with 12 bases between them. Per germline, CDR1 WNHNN and CDR2 SYGVQD (reference sequence). The CDR3 is 15 residues long. Here the CDR3 DNA reads TGCGCCAGCAGTGAGGTGGGGAAAACTTACAATGAGCAGTTCTTC. Translating gives CASSEVGKTYNEQFF.

The chain recombines TRBV13 with TRBJ1-5; no firm D call. The CDR3 contains 13 residues. The germline V gene encodes CDR1 PRHDT and CDR2 FYEKMQ (reference sequence). Trimming shortened V by 5 bases and J by 6 bases, and 11 bases separated the two germline ends. The CDR3 loop is CASSPNPGQPQHF. The CDR3 nucleotides read TGTGCCAGCAGCCCAAATCCAGGTCAGCCCCAGCATTTT.

This clone was seen only once. This rearrangement joins TRBV6-5 to TRBJ1-3; no firm D call. The CDR3 length is 14 residues. Germline loops: CDR1 MNHEY, CDR2 SVGAGI. V lost 6 bases and J 0 bases, leaving 9 bases between the germline ends. DNA for the CDR3: TGTGCCAGCAGACCACAGAGCTCTGGAAACACCATATATTTT. Translating it yields CASRPQSSGNTIYF.

The J gene is TRBJ1-5, the V gene TRBV30; D not resolved. The CDR3 length is 15 residues. In germline, CDR1 is GTSNPN, CDR2 SVGIG (reference sequence). V lost 0 bases and J lost 0, with 9 bases in between. This chain's CDR3 is CAWSVGRYSNQPQHF. For the CDR3, the DNA is TGTGCCTGGAGTGTCGGGCGGTATAGCAATCAGCCCCAGCATTTT.

This clone has only one observation. The chain couples TRBV28 to TRBJ2-1, with 7 bases aligning to TRBD2. Germline V gene lookup returns CDR1 MDHEN and CDR2 SYDVKM. The CDR3 has 15 residues. Trimming took 3 bases from V and 7 from J; bases not matched to a gene: 9. Here the CDR3 reads CASSLFAGVRNEQFF. The CDR3 bases are TGTGCCAGCAGTTTGTTCGCGGGAGTTCGGAATGAGCAGTTCTTC.

CDR3 nucleotide sequence: TGTGCCAGCAGTTACTCGATAGGGTCAGAGGAAGCTTTCTTT. Translating gives CASSYSIGSEEAFF. The rearrangement joins TRBV6-5 to TRBJ1-1, with no clear D. V gave up 0 bases and J gave up 8 bases, with 13 bases separating them. CDR3 length: 14 residues. The V gene's germline CDR1 is MNHEY and CDR2 SVGAGI.

The genes are TRBV12-5 and TRBJ2-1; D gene unclear. Germline CDR1 is LGHNT and CDR2 is FRNRAP. The CDR3 has 11 amino acids. V dropped 8 bases and J dropped 9 bases, with 11 bases sitting between them. CDR3 in DNA: TGTGCTAGTTCCCCCCTATTTGAGCAGTTCTTC. It translates to CASSPLFEQFF.

The rearrangement joins TRBV28 to TRBJ2-7, with TRBD1 matching over 9 bases. The CDR3 extends over 14 amino acids. With V trimmed by 7 bases and J by 6 bases, 10 bases remained unmatched. The germline gives CDR1 MDHEN, CDR2 SYDVKM. The CDR3 region has the DNA TGTGCCAGCACCTCAGGGACAGGGTTATCCGAGCAGTACTTC. The encoded protein is CASTSGTGLSEQYF. The complete variable domain, with remaining parts taken from reference TRBV28 and TRBJ2-7, reads DVKVTQSSRYLVKRTGEKVFLECVQDMDHENMFWYRQDPGLGLRLIYFSYDVKMKEKGDIPEGYSVSREKKERFSLILESASTNQTSMYLCASTSGTGLSEQYFGPGTRLTVT.

The chain couples TRBV29-1 to TRBJ2-1; D may be TRBD1 or TRBD2 (6 bases each). The CDR3 loop spans 15 amino acids. In germline, CDR1 is SQVTM, CDR2 ANQGSEA. V was shortened by 7 bases and J by 0 bases, with 16 bases between the two germline ends. The CDR3 protein is CSARFWGASYNEQFF. DNA of the CDR3: TGCAGCGCCCGCTTTTGGGGGGCCTCCTACAATGAGCAGTTCTTC.

This clone was recorded once. This sequence joins TRBV20-1 and TRBJ2-7, with D uncertain. Trimming stripped 3 bases from V and 3 bases from J, with 15 bases between. The CDR3 consists of 14 residues. The germline gives CDR1 DFQATT, CDR2 SNEGSKA (reference sequence). CDR3 sequence reads: CSASGQAWYYEQYF. DNA for the CDR3: TGCAGTGCTAGTGGCCAGGCTTGGTACTACGAGCAGTACTTC.

This chain uses TRBV4-3 with TRBJ2-3; D possibly uses TRBD1 or TRBD2 (5 bases each). The germline V gene has CDR1 LGHNA and CDR2 YSLEER. This CDR3 spans 16 amino acids. V dropped 5 bases and J dropped 0 bases, with 15 bases sitting between them. CDR3 protein: CASSSLNGASTDTQYF. As DNA, the CDR3 is TGCGCCAGCAGCTCACTGAACGGGGCTAGCACAGATACGCAGTATTTT.

This chain uses TRBV27 with TRBJ2-3; D is perhaps TRBD2 (5 bases). V gave up 7 bases and J gave up 1 base, with 21 bases separating them. The CDR3 runs to 17 residues. CDR1 is MNHEY and CDR2 is SMNVEV in the germline V gene (reference sequence). The CDR3 here is CASTTDTGVRGTDTQYF. In DNA, the CDR3 is TGTGCCAGCACGACTGATACCGGGGTGAGGGGCACAGATACGCAGTATTTT.

CDR3 nucleotides: TGTGCCTGGAGTCCTACACTATACGAGCAGTACTTC. It encodes CAWSPTLYEQYF. The rearrangement links TRBV30 to TRBJ2-7; D uncertain. The CDR3 consists of 12 residues. Per germline, CDR1 GTSNPN and CDR2 SVGIG (reference sequence). V was shortened by 2 bases and J by 4 bases, with 9 bases between the two germline ends.

The CDR3 here is CASSLRMNTGELFF. CDR3 DNA sequence: TGTGCCAGCAGCTTAAGGATGAACACCGGGGAGCTGTTTTTT. This rearrangement joins TRBV7-3 to TRBJ2-2; D uncertain. The CDR3 is made up of 14 amino acids. V was trimmed by 1 base and J by 1 base, leaving 4 bases between them. The germline V gene encodes CDR1 SGHTA and CDR2 FQGTGA.

The chain joins TRBV19 to TRBJ1-4; D perhaps matches TRBD1 (5 bases). The germline V and J ends were trimmed by 11 bases and 3 bases, with 10 bases remaining between them. The CDR3 spans 12 residues. Germline V gives CDR1 LNHDA, CDR2 SQIVND (reference sequence). The CDR3 loop is CAAARANEKLFF. The CDR3 bases are TGTGCCGCGGCCAGGGCTAATGAAAAACTGTTTTTT.

The V and J genes are TRBV19 and TRBJ1-5, with a weak D call TRBD1 (6 bases). This CDR3 is built from 16 residues. V shed 7 bases and J shed 0 bases, with 16 bases lying between them. The germline gives CDR1 LNHDA, CDR2 SQIVND (reference sequence). CDR3 DNA sequence: TGTGCCAGTACCGACCAGGGGTTCATTAGCAATCAGCCCCAGCATTTT. Amino acids: CASTDQGFISNQPQHF.

In DNA, the CDR3 is TGTGCCAGCAGCCTGGTCGTCGGCAGTTCCTACGAGCAGTACTTC. It is translated as CASSLVVGSSYEQYF. This chain uses TRBV7-3 with TRBJ2-7; D is unclear. Germline-derived CDR1 and CDR2 are SGHTA and FQGTGA. V gave up 5 bases and J gave up 1 base, with 15 bases separating them. CDR3 length: 15 residues.

This CDR3 reads CASSGDRVYGYTF. In DNA form, the CDR3 reads TGTGCCAGCAGCGGGGACAGGGTTTATGGCTACACCTTC. This rearrangement joins TRBV12-3 or TRBV12-4 to TRBJ1-2, with 9 bases matching TRBD1. This CDR3 region has 13 residues. V shed 6 bases, J shed 5 bases, and the junction held 4 bases outside the gene matches.

This rearrangement joins TRBV28 to TRBJ2-1, with 9 positions matching TRBD1. The CDR3 length is 12 residues. V lost 5 bases, J lost 8 bases, and 1 base stayed unmatched. Germline CDR1 and CDR2: MDHEN and SYDVKM. In nucleotides, the CDR3 is TGTGCCAGCAGTACAGGGGGCGATGAGCAGTTCTTC. It translates to CASSTGGDEQFF.